This passage covers 15 T cell receptor beta chains from one sample sequenced in a study of shared clonotypes between healthy human individuals. Generated by immunoSEQ multiplex PCR, the TCRdb table keeps only in-frame clones and is missing some. This sample carries 650,000 to 800,000 clones, under 95% of them seen once, and the ten largest clones take about 24%. Terminally differentiated effector memory CD45RA+ cells were excluded by CCR7 positive selection of CD45RO-negative cells. Sequencing input: naive CD8+ T cells sorted from blood. The receptors were sampled from a man younger than 40 in good health.

V and J are TRBV2 and TRBJ2-5; no reliable D call. The CDR3 has 10 amino acids. Germline CDR1 reads SNHLY; CDR2 reads FYNNEI. V was pared by 10 bases and J by 4 bases, with 7 bases between. The CDR3 DNA is TGTGCCACTTTAGGAGAGACCCAGTACTTC. It encodes CATLGETQYF.

The V gene is TRBV11-2, the J gene TRBJ2-1; 9 bases fit TRBD2. CDR1 and CDR2 (germline): SGHAT, FQNNGV. The CDR3 loop spans 15 amino acids. The trim removed 5 bases at V and 1 base at J, leaving 3 bases unmatched. CDR3 nucleotides: TGTGCCAGCAGCCACACTAGCGGGTCCTACAATGAGCAGTTCTTC. Amino acids: CASSHTSGSYNEQFF. The full variable domain, in which reference TRBV11-2 and TRBJ2-1 provide the parts outside the CDR3, is EAGVAQSPRYKIIEKRQSVAFWCNPISGHATLYWYQQILGQGPKLLIQFQNNGVVDDSQLPKDRFSAERLKGVDSTLKIQPAKLEDSAVYLCASSHTSGSYNEQFFGPGTRLTVL.

The rearrangement joins TRBV5-6 to TRBJ2-7, with D perhaps matching TRBD1 (5 bases). Germline V lookup: CDR1 SGHDT, CDR2 YYEEEE. The V end was cut by 3 bases, the J end by 6 bases, with 19 bases between. This CDR3 region has 15 residues. The CDR3, as DNA: TGTGCCAGCAGCTGGCCCCAGGGTCCTCCCGTCGAGCAGTACTTC. It yields the protein CASSWPQGPPVEQYF.

V and J are TRBV4-1 and TRBJ1-1, with D possibly TRBD1 on 6 matching bases. The CDR3 has 17 residues. Germline assignment: CDR1 MGHRA and CDR2 YSYEKL. V shed 0 bases and J shed 0 bases, with 14 bases lying between them. CDR3 sequence: CASSQDLQGLLNTEAFF. Written as DNA, the CDR3 is TGCGCCAGCAGCCAAGATCTACAGGGTTTGTTGAACACTGAAGCTTTCTTT.

CDR3 in amino acids: CATSTTGSNTGELFF. DNA of the CDR3: TGTGCCACCAGTACAACAGGGAGTAACACCGGGGAGCTGTTTTTT. The rearrangement joins TRBV7-9 to TRBJ2-2; TRBD1 might be the D (6 bases). Germline V gene sequence: CDR1 SEHNR, CDR2 FQNEAQ (reference sequence). This CDR3 has 15 residues. V lost 10 bases and J 2 bases, leaving 17 bases between the germline ends.

V usage is TRBV2 and J usage is TRBJ1-2, with D uncertain. This CDR3 comprises 12 residues. Germline V CDR1 and CDR2: SNHLY, FYNNEI. Trimming shortened V by 4 bases and J by 3 bases, and 6 bases separated the two germline ends. The CDR3 DNA reads as TGTGCCAGCAGTGGCAGAGACTATGGCTACACCTTC. It translates to CASSGRDYGYTF.

This clone was seen repeatedly, ten times or more. V is TRBV2 and J is TRBJ2-7; 7 positions agree with TRBD1. The CDR3 extends over 13 amino acids. V dropped 5 bases and J dropped 3; count of bases not matched to a gene: 4. Per the germline V gene, CDR1 is SNHLY and CDR2 is FYNNEI. This CDR3 reads CASSRTGDYEQYF. The CDR3 DNA follows: TGTGCCAGCAGTCGGACAGGCGACTACGAGCAGTACTTC.

The chain carries TRBV7-9 and TRBJ1-5, with unresolved D. CDR1 SEHNR and CDR2 FQNEAQ come from the germline V gene (reference sequence). CDR3 length: 15 residues. V was clipped by 1 base and J by 2 bases, with 9 bases between them. In nucleotides, the CDR3 is TGTGCCAGCAGCTTAGTGGGGTCCCGCAATCAGCCCCAGCATTTT. Protein sequence: CASSLVGSRNQPQHF.

The chain carries TRBV27 and TRBJ2-5; D possibly corresponds to TRBD1 (6 bases). The CDR3 sequence is 15 residues long. Germline CDR1 reads MNHEY; CDR2 reads SMNVEV (reference sequence). V shed 2 bases and J shed 5 bases, with 15 bases lying between them. CDR3 nucleotide sequence: TGTGCCAGCAGTTTAACTTTGACAGGATGGGAGACCCAGTACTTC. Protein sequence: CASSLTLTGWETQYF.

The chain combines TRBV7-9 with TRBJ1-5, with 7 positions matching TRBD1. Germline lookup yields CDR1 SEHNR and CDR2 FQNEAQ (reference sequence). The CDR3 extends over 15 amino acids. V was pared by 1 base and J by 7 bases, with 7 bases of the junction left unmatched. The CDR3 region is CASSLGTGPRQPQHF. The CDR3 DNA reads TGTGCCAGCAGCTTAGGGACAGGCCCCAGGCAGCCCCAGCATTTT.

The rearrangement joins TRBV7-9 to TRBJ2-7; possibly TRBD2 for D (5 bases). CDR1 and CDR2 (germline): SEHNR, FQNEAQ (reference sequence). There are 14 residues in the CDR3. The ends were cut back, 3 bases at V and 0 bases at J, with 9 bases in the middle. This CDR3 is CASSFVGDSYEQYF. For the CDR3, the DNA is TGTGCCAGCAGCTTCGTCGGGGACTCCTACGAGCAGTACTTC.

The chain links TRBV7-9 to TRBJ2-3, with 7 bases aligning to TRBD1. After removal of 1 base from V and 5 bases from J, the junction contained 9 bases not matched to a gene. CDR1 and CDR2 from the germline V gene are SEHNR and FQNEAQ (reference sequence). The CDR3 has 16 amino acids. CDR3 DNA sequence: TGTGCCAGCAGCTTAGATGAGACAGGGCTTTTAGATACGCAGTATTTT. Translating gives CASSLDETGLLDTQYF.

A word on this clone: This sample also contains other DNA sequences that code for the same CDR3. The DNA for the CDR3 is TGTGCTAGTGGGCTAGACGGTCCCTACGAGCAGTACTTC. This gives the protein CASGLDGPYEQYF. The V call is TRBV12-5, the J call TRBJ2-7; D is ambiguous. V gave up 6 bases and J gave up 2 bases, with 11 bases separating them. The CDR3 loop spans 13 amino acids. Germline values: CDR1 LGHNT, CDR2 FRNRAP.

This sequence joins TRBV4-1 and TRBJ2-2, with 8 nucleotides matching TRBD2. This CDR3 comprises 16 residues. V was clipped by 3 bases and J by 0 bases; unmatched bases: 3. Germline CDR1 MGHRA, CDR2 YSYEKL. The CDR3 spells CASSQGGLANTGELFF. CDR3 sequence (DNA): TGCGCCAGCAGCCAGGGGGGACTAGCGAACACCGGGGAGCTGTTTTTT.

V usage is TRBV6-5 and J usage is TRBJ2-7, with 13 bases matching TRBD2. Germline V lookup: CDR1 MNHEY, CDR2 SVGAGI. Trimming took 6 bases from V and 4 from J; bases not matched to a gene: 3. The CDR3 covers 14 residues. The CDR3 region has the DNA TGTGCCAGCAGCCGGACTAGCGGGAGTTACGAGCAGTACTTC. The encoded protein is CASSRTSGSYEQYF.